The source of this T cell receptor (beta chain) is a study of blood T cells in healthy people across ages. Sample-barcoded 5' priming and a J-beta primer mix drove a second PCR of about 6 to 12 cycles. A template-switch adaptor containing 12 random nucleotides labeled each cDNA molecule. TCRdb redid the calling of the 5' RACE reads with MiXCR, one entry per CDR3 protein. The data contain under 1 million distinct CDR3 sequences, approximately 48% of them seen just once; the ten biggest clones take up about a fifth. The sequenced sample consisted of blood. The clonotype was recovered from a man in his sixties in good health.

The chain's CDR3 is CASSLARDNAGANVLTF. The DNA of the CDR3 is TGTGCCAGCAGTTTGGCCAGGGACAATGCTGGGGCCAACGTCCTGACTTTC. The chain combines TRBV12-3 or TRBV12-4 with TRBJ2-6; D might be TRBD1 (6 bases). This CDR3 comprises 17 residues. The V end lost 3 bases, the J end lost 2 bases, and 14 bases lay between the germline ends.